The 10 T cell receptor beta chains below were found in one sample sequenced in a study of cytomegalovirus exposure and HLA in healthy donors. The PCR had 60 Vbeta and 13 Jbeta primers. Method: immunoSEQ multiplex PCR; TCRdb's copy keeps in-frame clones and lacks some. This table holds some 150,000 clones, about 80% found once. The specimen was PBMCs. These receptors all stem from a woman in her thirties or forties in good health and CMV-seronegative.

The chain has TRBV28 and TRBJ1-6, with no clear D. The CDR3 runs to 14 residues. V lost 9 bases to trimming and J lost 6 bases, with 15 bases between them. Germline-derived CDR1 and CDR2 are MDHEN and SYDVKM. This CDR3 reads CASGFSLSNSPLHF. DNA for the CDR3: TGTGCCAGTGGCTTCTCTCTCTCTAATTCACCCCTCCACTTT.

The chain recombines TRBV7-2 with TRBJ1-2; D is unresolved. Germline V gives CDR1 SGHTA, CDR2 FQGNSA. V lost 4 bases and J lost 2, with 23 bases in between. This CDR3 spans 18 amino acids. CDR3 residues: CASSSTNTAGWHNYGYTF. The DNA of the CDR3 is TGTGCCAGCAGCTCTACCAACACCGCGGGCTGGCACAACTATGGCTACACCTTC.

This clone was found once. The chain uses TRBV7-3 and TRBJ2-3, with 12 bases matching TRBD2. The V and J ends lost 5 bases and 9 bases, in that order; junction bases with no gene match: 9. This CDR3 region has 15 residues. In germline, CDR1 is SGHTA, CDR2 FQGTGA. CDR3 nucleotides: TGTGCCAGCAGCCCCGTTCCTAGCGGGAGGGAAACGCAGTATTTT. Protein product: CASSPVPSGRETQYF.

The V and J genes are TRBV2 and TRBJ2-7; D unclear. Trimming took off 7 bases at V and 3 bases at J, with 7 bases between the two ends. The CDR3 is 11 amino acids. Germline CDR1 reads SNHLY; CDR2 reads FYNNEI. Written as DNA, the CDR3 is TGTGCCAGCATGCATAGCTACGAGCAGTACTTC. Translated: CASMHSYEQYF.

The chain employs TRBV27 and TRBJ1-2, with D maybe TRBD1 (5 bases). Germline lookup yields CDR1 MNHEY and CDR2 SMNVEV (reference sequence). The CDR3 is 15 residues long. Between the trimmed V and J ends, which lost 0 bases and 4 bases, there was a span of 12 bases. The CDR3 protein is CASSLSGTGLYGYTF. The DNA of the CDR3 is TGTGCCAGCAGTTTATCGGGGACGGGACTCTATGGCTACACCTTC.

This chain uses TRBV9 with TRBJ2-7; the D gene is possibly TRBD1 (6 bases). This CDR3 contains 15 residues. The V end lost 3 bases, the J end lost 3 bases, and 16 bases lay between the germline ends. Per the germline V gene, CDR1 is SGDLS and CDR2 is YYNGEE. The CDR3, as DNA: TGTGCCAGCAGCGCCGGGGTGGGACAACTCTACGAGCAGTACTTC. Protein: CASSAGVGQLYEQYF.

The CDR3 region is CASSLYRDQPQHF. CDR3 nucleotide sequence: TGTGCCAGCAGCTTATACAGGGATCAGCCCCAGCATTTT. V is TRBV7-9 and J is TRBJ1-5; weak D call: TRBD1 (6 bases). The germline V and J ends were trimmed by 2 bases and 5 bases, with 7 bases remaining between them. CDR3 length: 13 amino acids. Germline loops: CDR1 SEHNR, CDR2 FQNEAQ (reference sequence). Together with reference TRBV7-9 and TRBJ1-5, the CDR3 gives the full variable domain: DTGVSQNPRHKITKRGQNVTFRCDPISEHNRLYWYRQTLGQGPEFLTYFQNEAQLEKSRLLSDRFSAERPKGSFSTLEIQRTEQGDSAMYLCASSLYRDQPQHFGDGTRLSIL.

This chain uses TRBV28 with TRBJ2-7; D unresolved. From germline, CDR1 is MDHEN and CDR2 SYDVKM. CDR3 length equals 14 residues. The germline V and J ends were trimmed by 8 bases and 0 bases, with 14 bases remaining between them. CDR3 DNA: TGTGCCAGCTTAGGTACAGTACTCTCCTACGAGCAGTACTTC. This sequence encodes CASLGTVLSYEQYF.

The chain couples TRBV30 to TRBJ1-6, with a weak D call TRBD1 (5 bases). The CDR3 contains 15 residues. The ends were cut back, 3 bases at V and 5 bases at J, with 14 bases in the middle. CDR1 and CDR2 (germline): GTSNPN, SVGIG (reference sequence). The CDR3 sequence: CAWRGVGWNNSPLHF. The CDR3 DNA reads as TGTGCCTGGAGAGGGGTAGGATGGAATAATTCACCCCTCCACTTT.

Only one count was recorded for this clone. This chain uses TRBV7-3 with TRBJ2-1; D might be TRBD2 (7 bases). V lost 4 bases and J lost 7, with 17 bases in between. The germline gives CDR1 SGHTA, CDR2 FQGTGA. The CDR3 runs 15 residues. Written as DNA, the CDR3 is TGTGCCAGCAGCTCGACCGGGGGGCTATGGAATGAGCAGTTCTTC. Translating it yields CASSSTGGLWNEQFF.